Detailed here is one T cell receptor beta chain. The antigen is not known. The data stem from a study of T cell responses to AZD1222 COVID-19 vaccine. General study findings and limits: CD4 TCRs linked to vaccination spanned spike, dominating at 160-218 and 743-854. Elevations in Spike-specific TCR breadth and depth followed administration of two AZD1222 doses.

The CDR3 runs 15 residues. V gave up 8 bases and J gave up 5 bases, with 21 bases separating them. Germline assignment: CDR1 SGHVS and CDR2 FQNEAQ. TCRdb's copy holds only in-frame clones and misses some; the assay was immunoSEQ multiplex PCR. The table records fewer than 150,000 clones, approximately 85% of them present only once. The sequencing used peripheral blood, collected 28 days after the second AZD1222 dose. The TCR comes from an adult who received the AZD1222 COVID-19 vaccine. The rearrangement uses TRBV7-8 and TRBJ2-5; either TRBD1 or TRBD2 may supply D (6 bases each). The CDR3 region has the DNA TGTGCCAGCTCCACGCGAGACGGGGGCTCGGAGACCCAGTACTTC. The encoded protein is CASSTRDGGSETQYF.